This is a list of T cell receptor beta chains from one sample in a study of cytomegalovirus exposure and HLA in healthy donors. Sequencing used immunoSEQ multiplex PCR; TCRdb keeps in-frame clones, though not all of them. Of around 300,000 clones in the sample, roughly 70% were seen once. The specimen sequenced was PBMCs. All receptors come from a female donor in good health and CMV-seronegative. CDR3s include the opening cysteine and the closing phenylalanine or tryptophan. A D gene is named only where the DNA matches it firmly. Some rows mark clone size as missing; the rest say once, few, many or name a class of expanded clone.

TRBD2 few TRBJ2-1 TRBV7-9 TGTGCCAGCAGTCTTCTAGCGGGAGGCCCCTACAATGAGCAGTTCTTC CASSLLAGGPYNEQFF
NA NA TRBJ2-5 TRBV2 TGTGCCAGCAGTGCGGGGTTACAAGAGACCCAGTACTTC CASSAGLQETQYF
TRBD1 NA TRBJ2-2 TRBV5-1 TGCGCCAGCAGCTTGGAGGGACAGGGGGCGAGCGGGGAGCTGTTTTTT CASSLEGQGASGELFF
NA once TRBJ1-1 TRBV6-5 TGTGCCAGCAGGATGGGACACAGCACTGAAGCTTTCTTT CASRMGHSTEAFF
TRBD1 NA TRBJ2-7 TRBV11-3 TGTGCCAGCAGCCAACAGGGGGCTGTGTACGAGCAGTACTTC CASSQQGAVYEQYF
NA NA TRBJ2-7 TRBV5-1 TGCGCCAGCATAGGAGGGAGTCAGTACTTC CASIGGSQYF
NA NA TRBJ2-2 TRBV25-1 TGTGCCAGCCTGGACAGCACCGGGGAGCTGTTTTTT CASLDSTGELFF
NA NA TRBJ2-2 TRBV5-1 TGCGCCAGCAGCTTGGAGCCCGGGAACACCGGGGAGCTGTTTTTT CASSLEPGNTGELFF
TRBD1 NA TRBJ1-2 TRBV9 TGTGCCAGCACCCCTCTAGGGGGCGGCTACACCTTC CASTPLGGGYTF
TRBD2 NA TRBJ2-7 TRBV5-8 TGTGCCAGCAGCTGGGGGGGACTAGATGGCTACGAGCAGTACTTC CASSWGGLDGYEQYF
NA once TRBJ2-7 TRBV5-6 TGTGCCAGCAGCTCCCAAGCGGGCTACGAGCAGTACTTC CASSSQAGYEQYF
TRBD1 NA TRBJ2-7 TRBV27 TGTGCCAGCAGTCAATCCTCTTCCCTCAGGGGGTGGGTATACGAGCAGTACTTC CASSQSSSLRGWVYEQYF
TRBD2 NA TRBJ2-7 TRBV10-2 TGCGCCAGCATGGCTAGCGGGAGTAGCTACGAGCAGTACTTC CASMASGSSYEQYF
TRBD1 NA TRBJ2-3 TRBV5-5 TGTGCCAGCAGCTACCCAGGGGGAGATACGCAGTATTTT CASSYPGGDTQYF
TRBD2 NA TRBJ2-5 TRBV5-1 TGCGCCAGCAGCTTGGGGACTAGCGGGGGCAGGTCGACCCAGTACTTC CASSLGTSGGRSTQYF
NA NA TRBJ2-5 TRBV6-6 TGTGCCAGCAGACCTCCGGGGGGCAAGGAGACCCAGTACTTC CASRPPGGKETQYF
TRBD2 NA TRBJ2-5 TRBV13 TGTGCCAGCAGCTTAAAGGCTAGCGGGAAAGAGACCCAGTACTTC CASSLKASGKETQYF
NA NA TRBJ1-4 TRBV5-4 TGTGCCAGCAGCTCCCCGGGGGGGGAAAAACTGTTTTTT CASSSPGGEKLFF
TRBD1 NA TRBJ2-3 TRBV10-3 TGTGCCATCAGTGAGTCGATCCGGGACAGGGCAGATACGCAGTATTTT CAISESIRDRADTQYF
TRBD2 NA TRBJ2-7 TRBV7-2 TGTGCCAGCAGCTTAGTTTGGGCGGGGGGCATCTACGAGCAGTACTTC CASSLVWAGGIYEQYF
NA NA TRBJ1-1 TRBV6-5 TGTGCCAGCAGCTCGGGTTGGGACACTGAAGCTTTCTTT CASSSGWDTEAFF
TRBD2 once TRBJ2-3 TRBV29-1 TGCAGCGTCCAGAGACTAGCGGGAGGCGCAGATACGCAGTATTTT CSVQRLAGGADTQYF
NA NA TRBJ2-7 TRBV28 TGTGCCAGCAGGCCCTCTCTCTCATTAGCCTACGAGCAGTACTTC CASRPSLSLAYEQYF
TRBD1 NA TRBJ1-1 TRBV18 TGTGCCAGCTCACCATCGACAGGGGACACTGAAGCTTTCTTT CASSPSTGDTEAFF
TRBD1 NA TRBJ1-2 TRBV6-6 TGTGCCATCGCAGGGGGTGGCTATGGCTACACCTTC CAIAGGGYGYTF
NA NA TRBJ1-2 TRBV5-1 TGCGCCAGCAGCTTTGGCAGGGGTGGGATTAGCTCTAACTATGGCTACACCTTC CASSFGRGGISSNYGYTF
TRBD2 NA TRBJ2-1 TRBV30 TGTGCCTGGAGGGTTGCGGGAGGAGAGCAGTTCTTC CAWRVAGGEQFF
NA NA TRBJ1-5 TRBV6-1 TGTGCCAGCAGTGGCCGGGAAAGGCTGCCCCAGCATTTT CASSGRERLPQHF
TRBD1 NA TRBJ1-2 TRBV27 TGTGCCAGCAGTTCGACAGGGGCTAACTATGGCTACACCTTC CASSSTGANYGYTF
NA once TRBJ1-6 TRBV30 TGTGCCTGGAGTGTAACAGGGAGCTCCTATAATTCACCCCTCCACTTT CAWSVTGSSYNSPLHF
NA NA TRBJ1-5 TRBV4-1 TGCGCCAGCAGCCAAGATCTAGGGCGCAGGGGCCTTAATCAGCCCCAGCATTTT CASSQDLGRRGLNQPQHF
TRBD1 NA TRBJ2-7 TRBV2 TGTGCCAGCATCTGGGACAGGGCTTCCTACGAGCAGTACTTC CASIWDRASYEQYF
NA NA TRBJ2-1 TRBV7-2 TGTGCCAGCAGCAGAGATACTGAGCAGTTCTTC CASSRDTEQFF
TRBD1 NA TRBJ2-2 TRBV11-2 TGTGCCAGCAGCCCAATACAGGGGGCGCTTGGGAACACCGGGGAGCTGTTTTTT CASSPIQGALGNTGELFF
NA NA TRBJ2-7 TRBV6-1 TGTGCCAGTTCTTTAGTTCTAGCCGAGCAGTACTTC CASSLVLAEQYF
TRBD2 NA TRBJ2-6 TRBV15 TGTGCCACCACCGGACTAGCGGTCTCTGGGGCCAACGTCCTGACTTTC CATTGLAVSGANVLTF
TRBD1 NA TRBJ2-6 TRBV19 TGTGCCACGGGACAGGGTGTGCCTGGGGCCAACGTCCTGACTTTC CATGQGVPGANVLTF